This passage covers 24 T cell receptor beta chains from one sample sequenced in a study of human T cells and chemical hapten exposure. TCRdb reprocessed the RACE reads via MiXCR and lists one record per CDR3 protein. The sample includes roughly 69,000 distinct CDR3 sequences, 9% to 12% of them seen just once. Time point of the sample: patch test 2, 6 weeks after DPC sensitization. As for treatment: therapeutic diphenylcyclopropenone sensitization with weekly scalp DPC. The starting material was whole blood, obtained in connection with sensitization to the hapten diphenylcyclopropenone (DPC). These receptors were collected from a woman between 45 and 65 years old with alopecia areata. Some clones in this sample may be carry-over from other donors' samples.

This clonotype was seen ten or more times. The genes are TRBV6-6 and TRBJ1-6; D is unresolved. Germline CDR1 and CDR2: MNHNY and SVGAGI (reference sequence). V was clipped by 7 bases and J by 5 bases, with 12 bases between them. The CDR3 extends over 14 amino acids. CDR3 nucleotide sequence: TGTGCCAGCACCGCGGCGGGTAATAATTCACCCCTCCACTTT. Protein: CASTAAGNNSPLHF.

This clonotype was recorded at least ten times. The chain uses TRBV29-1 and TRBJ2-2, with 9 bases lining up with TRBD1. From germline, CDR1 is SQVTM and CDR2 ANQGSEA. With V trimmed by 1 base and J by 7 bases, 4 bases remained unmatched. The CDR3 extends over 14 amino acids. CDR3 in amino acids: CSVEGTGVGGELFF. In DNA form, the CDR3 reads TGCAGCGTTGAAGGGACAGGGGTTGGCGGGGAGCTGTTTTTT.

This clonotype was counted a few times. This chain connects TRBV29-1 to TRBJ2-7; 10 bases match TRBD1. The CDR3 loop spans 13 amino acids. Unmatched junction bases numbered 2, after V lost 2 bases and J lost 4 bases. Germline V lookup: CDR1 SQVTM, CDR2 ANQGSEA. Here the CDR3 reads CSVERQGAYEQYF. In nucleotides, the CDR3 is TGCAGCGTTGAACGACAGGGGGCTTACGAGCAGTACTTC.

J is TRBJ2-7 and V is TRBV29-1; the D call may be TRBD1 or TRBD2 (5 bases each). The CDR3 runs 14 residues. Germline values: CDR1 SQVTM, CDR2 ANQGSEA. Deletions cut 6 bases from V and 1 base from J, with 16 bases between. The CDR3 DNA follows: TGCAGCGTCGATTCCGGGACCCTTTCCTACGAGCAGTACTTC. It codes for CSVDSGTLSYEQYF.

In its sample, this clonotype was seen many times. V is TRBV5-6 and J is TRBJ2-1; the D gene is possibly TRBD1 (6 bases). With 3 bases removed from V and 6 bases from J, the gap between germline ends came to 19 bases. This CDR3 has 16 amino acids. In germline, CDR1 is SGHDT, CDR2 YYEEEE. CDR3 nucleotide sequence: TGTGCCAGCAGCTGGTGGACAGCGGTGACCCCCAATGAGCAGTTCTTC. Translating gives CASSWWTAVTPNEQFF.

Of note for this clonotype: A read error may be the cause here, since a much bigger clone is one base away. V and J are TRBV18 and TRBJ2-1, with 9 bases matching TRBD2. The germline V gene has CDR1 KGHSH and CDR2 LQKENI. The ends lost 4 bases at V and 5 bases at J; junction bases unmatched: 9. CDR3 length: 16 amino acids. CDR3 sequence: CASSLGLARGNNEQFF. In nucleotides, the CDR3 is TGTGCCAGCTCACTTGGACTAGCGCGAGGGAACAATGAGCAGTTCTTC. The full variable domain, in which reference TRBV18 and TRBJ2-1 provide the parts outside the CDR3, is NAGVMQNPRHLVRRRGQEARLRCSPMKGHSHVYWYRQLPEEGLKFMVYLQKENIIDESGMPKERFSAEFPKEGPSILRIQQVVRGDSAAYFCASSLGLARGNNEQFFGPGTRLTVL.

This clonotype was seen at least ten times. The chain has TRBV5-1 and TRBJ1-1; D is ambiguous. V lost 4 bases and J 0 bases, leaving 10 bases between the germline ends. The CDR3 consists of 14 residues. The V gene's germline CDR1 is SGHRS and CDR2 YFSETQ. CDR3 region: CASSEGLVNTEAFF. The DNA for the CDR3 is TGCGCCAGCAGCGAGGGTCTGGTGAACACTGAAGCTTTCTTT.

The V and J genes are TRBV20-1 and TRBJ2-1; no firm D call. CDR1 is DFQATT, CDR2 SNEGSKA, per germline (reference sequence). Trimming pared 2 bases from V and 0 bases from J, leaving 5 bases between. This CDR3 region has 13 residues. The CDR3 DNA follows: TGCAGTGCTAGATGGATCTCCTACAATGAGCAGTTCTTC. It translates to CSARWISYNEQFF.

This clonotype was counted many times. The rearrangement links TRBV7-2 to TRBJ2-5; 7 positions match TRBD2. Per germline, CDR1 SGHTA and CDR2 FQGNSA. V shed 3 bases and J 0 bases; nucleotides not matched to a gene: 10. There are 17 residues in the CDR3. The CDR3 bases are TGTGCCAGCAGCTTTCTCCCGGGAGGTACCTACCAAGAGACCCAGTACTTC. It specifies CASSFLPGGTYQETQYF.

This clonotype was recorded at least ten times. This chain uses TRBV27 with TRBJ2-7; perhaps TRBD2 as D (6 bases). The CDR3 loop spans 14 amino acids. Per the germline V gene, CDR1 is MNHEY and CDR2 is SMNVEV (reference sequence). Trimming took 10 bases from V and 3 from J, leaving 19 bases between them. CDR3 region: CATQAWGAGYEQYF. In DNA, the CDR3 is TGTGCCACCCAGGCCTGGGGAGCGGGCTACGAGCAGTACTTC.

At least ten counts were recorded for this clonotype. This chain links TRBV6-4 with TRBJ1-2; D gene ambiguous. This CDR3 comprises 12 residues. Germline V gene lookup returns CDR1 MRHNA and CDR2 SNTAGT. V shed 10 bases and J shed 4 bases, with 13 bases lying between them. The CDR3 DNA reads as TGTGCCAAAAACCCAAGATCCTATGGCTACACCTTC. Protein product: CAKNPRSYGYTF.

This clonotype was observed a few times. This chain links TRBV4-2 with TRBJ2-1, with 13 bases that match TRBD2. This CDR3 has 18 amino acids. Germline V lookup: CDR1 LGHNA, CDR2 YNFKEQ. Unmatched junction bases numbered 4, after V lost 0 bases and J lost 2 bases. The CDR3 DNA reads TGTGCCAGCAGCCAAGAACTAGCGGGAGGGCAAACCTACAATGAGCAGTTCTTC. The encoded protein is CASSQELAGGQTYNEQFF.

This clonotype was observed at least ten times. The genes are TRBV2 and TRBJ2-7, with D unclear. Trimming left V 7 bases short and J 3 bases short, with 13 bases between. The CDR3 has 13 amino acids. Germline-derived CDR1 and CDR2 are SNHLY and FYNNEI. The DNA of the CDR3 is TGTGCCAGCAACCGCCGTTTAAGCTACGAGCAGTACTTC. It is translated as CASNRRLSYEQYF. The whole variable domain, remainder taken from reference TRBV2 and TRBJ2-7, is EPEVTQTPSHQVTQMGQEVILRCVPISNHLYFYWYRQILGQKVEFLVSFYNNEISEKSEIFDDQFSVERPDGSNFTLKIRSTKLEDSAMYFCASNRRLSYEQYFGPGTRLTVT.

The chain combines TRBV2 with TRBJ2-7, with D maybe TRBD1 (6 bases). Trimming shortened V by 6 bases and J by 1 base, and 19 bases separated the two germline ends. The germline V gene has CDR1 SNHLY and CDR2 FYNNEI. CDR3 length: 16 amino acids. The CDR3 bases are TGTGCCAGCAGGGGGGCCGGGCAGGTGACGTCCTACGAGCAGTACTTC. Protein: CASRGAGQVTSYEQYF.

Many counts were recorded for this clonotype. The rearrangement links TRBV19 to TRBJ2-1; 9 bases fit TRBD1. The CDR3 covers 16 residues. Trimming at V came to 6 bases and at J to 2 bases, leaving 8 bases not matched to a gene. Germline V gives CDR1 LNHDA, CDR2 SQIVND (reference sequence). The CDR3 DNA sequence: TGTGCCAGTAGCCAATACAGGGGGCGCGCCTACAATGAGCAGTTCTTC. This codes for CASSQYRGRAYNEQFF.

The J gene is TRBJ2-3, the V gene TRBV6-5, with 8 bases lining up with TRBD1. Germline V gives CDR1 MNHEY, CDR2 SVGAGI. The CDR3 is made up of 15 amino acids. J lost 4 bases, V lost 4 bases, and 7 bases had no gene match. CDR3 sequence: CASSFAGGKADTQYF. In DNA, the CDR3 is TGTGCCAGCAGTTTCGCAGGGGGCAAGGCAGATACGCAGTATTTT.

In this sample, this clonotype turned up a few times. This rearrangement joins TRBV29-1 to TRBJ2-2; D remains unclear. The CDR3 runs 15 residues. Germline V lookup: CDR1 SQVTM, CDR2 ANQGSEA. The ends were cut back, 6 bases at V and 0 bases at J, with 14 bases in the middle. CDR3 bases: TGCAGCGTCCAGTCGGGCTCCGCGAACACCGGGGAGCTGTTTTTT. Translated, it gives CSVQSGSANTGELFF.

The chain carries TRBV6-5 and TRBJ2-7; 7 bases match TRBD1. V gave up 6 bases and J gave up 3 bases; unmatched junction bases: 5. CDR3 length: 13 residues. Germline-derived CDR1 and CDR2 are MNHEY and SVGAGI. DNA of the CDR3: TGTGCCAGCAGGCGGACAGGCTTCTACGAGCAGTACTTC. As protein: CASRRTGFYEQYF.

This clonotype was detected a few times. The rearrangement uses TRBV19 and TRBJ2-5; D might be TRBD1 (5 bases). This CDR3 region has 13 residues. Germline loops: CDR1 LNHDA, CDR2 SQIVND (reference sequence). Trimming took off 5 bases at V and 5 bases at J, with 12 bases between the two ends. Written as DNA, the CDR3 is TGTGCCAGTAGTCCCGACAGTCTCGAGACCCAGTACTTC. Its protein product is CASSPDSLETQYF.

The sample holds many counts of this clonotype. The rearrangement links TRBV12-3 or TRBV12-4 to TRBJ1-2; 10 nucleotides line up with TRBD1. The V and J ends lost 0 bases and 4 bases, in that order; junction bases with no gene match: 2. The CDR3 spans 15 residues. This chain's CDR3 is CASSLADRGAYGYTF. The CDR3 DNA sequence: TGTGCCAGCAGTTTAGCGGACAGGGGGGCCTATGGCTACACCTTC.

This clonotype was seen repeatedly, ten times or more. The CDR3 spells CASTPSWAHNVLTF. In nucleotides, the CDR3 is TGTGCCAGCACCCCGAGTTGGGCGCATAACGTCCTGACTTTC. The chain couples TRBV7-8 to TRBJ2-6; D uncertain. Per the germline V gene, CDR1 is SGHVS and CDR2 is FQNEAQ. This CDR3 contains 14 residues. Trimming left V 7 bases short and J 10 bases short, with 17 bases between.

This clonotype came up a few times. The chain uses TRBV11-3 and TRBJ2-3, with TRBD2 as a possible D gene (6 bases). V lost 1 base, J lost 3 bases, and 8 bases lay in between. This CDR3 spans 14 amino acids. The germline V gene encodes CDR1 SGHNT and CDR2 YENEEA. The CDR3 loop is CASSLGGVTDTQYF. As DNA, the CDR3 is TGTGCCAGCAGCTTAGGCGGGGTTACAGATACGCAGTATTTT.

J is TRBJ1-1 and V is TRBV11-2; D remains unclear. V was trimmed by 1 base and J by 4 bases, leaving 10 bases between them. CDR3 size: 14 residues. CDR1 is SGHAT, CDR2 FQNNGV, per germline. CDR3 residues: CASSLGLVSTEAFF. Here the CDR3 DNA reads TGTGCCAGCAGCTTAGGATTGGTTAGCACTGAAGCTTTCTTT.

This clonotype has at least ten counts. The chain has TRBV6-4 and TRBJ2-1; no clear D. Looked up from germline, CDR1 is MRHNA and CDR2 is SNTAGT. V gave up 3 bases and J gave up 0 bases, with 9 bases separating them. The CDR3 extends over 15 amino acids. The chain's CDR3 is CASSETDRSYNEQFF. CDR3 nucleotide sequence: TGTGCCAGCAGTGAAACCGATCGCTCCTACAATGAGCAGTTCTTC.